Listed below are T cell receptor beta chains from one sample, sequenced in a study of blood T cell repertoires in COVID-19. The repertoire was sequenced with immunoSEQ multiplex PCR; TCRdb's copy has only in-frame clones and lacks some. Counted here are about 400,000 clones, 70% to 90% occurring once; the ten biggest clones make up under 2.5%. The sequenced sample was PBMCs or T cells enriched from blood (not recorded which). The origin of the receptors is a woman younger than 35 with acute COVID-19. CDR3s include the opening cysteine and the closing phenylalanine or tryptophan.

CDR3aa	len	v_gene	j_gene
CASSQTGLKNQPQHF	15	TRBV4-3	TRBJ1-5
CASSKAFGEVALWEQYF	17	TRBV21-1	TRBJ2-7
CASSLEAGGSNEQFF	15	TRBV7-2	TRBJ2-1
CASSRQDSSSGANVLTF	17	TRBV4-3	TRBJ2-6
CASSLLGGVNEQFF	14	TRBV11-3	TRBJ2-1
CASRGLWGETQYF	13	TRBV19	TRBJ2-5
CASSKWTGVYEKLFF	15	TRBV7-8	TRBJ1-4
CASSPRQGGRPREQYF	16	TRBV5-1	TRBJ2-7
CASSFWQGNSPLHF	14	TRBV25-1	TRBJ1-6
CASSLDRANEKLFF	14	TRBV7-2	TRBJ1-4
CASSVWTSGAADTQYF	16	TRBV9	TRBJ2-3
CASSLTTGRSDTQYF	15	TRBV7-3	TRBJ2-3
CASGFEDTEAFF	12	TRBV10-2	TRBJ1-1
CASSPEQNSPLHF	13	TRBV18	TRBJ1-6
CASSPGEGGSQPQHF	15	TRBV7-2	TRBJ1-5
CASRIGTNTEAFF	13	TRBV10-2	TRBJ1-1
CASSLDAGQGITEAFF	16	TRBV5-4	TRBJ1-1
CASSYDRDNEQYF	13	TRBV12-3/TRBV12-4	TRBJ2-7
CASSQGVSYGHTF	13	TRBV9	TRBJ1-2
CASSLSSSGRGRKLFF	16	TRBV27	TRBJ1-4
CATSDWRMSHNEQFF	15	TRBV24-1	TRBJ2-1
CSVSFGGQETQYF	13	TRBV29-1	TRBJ2-5
CASSPLSQGPGNSPLHF	17	TRBV18	TRBJ1-6
CASSIDWRTGDQPQHF	16	TRBV19	TRBJ1-5
CASSYSMAGIYGYTF	15	TRBV6-5	TRBJ1-2